The clone carrying this TCR beta chain has just a few counts. Its specificity is not known. The germline gives CDR1 MDHEN, CDR2 SYDVKM. The CDR3 consists of 14 residues. Deletions cut 5 bases from V and 4 bases from J, with 14 bases between. The source of the sample is a study of beta chain features in type 1 diabetes. In the study overall: The patients were much like the healthy donors in age, gender and cell yields. Regarding the study as a whole: Across patients, naive, central memory and Treg TCRB repertoires exhibited apparently greater similarity than was observed across healthy donors. There was a moderate but significant shortening of TCRB CDR3s in all four CD4+ subsets of Type 1 diabetes patients.

Expressed TCRB transcripts were sequenced because the entire RNA isolate underwent reverse transcription. Average reads for naive, central memory and regulatory T cell samples were about 3.6 million. Profiling relied on immunoSEQ multiplex PCR, and the TCRdb table lists in-frame clones only, not all of them. The data contain 100,000 to 150,000 clones, 9% of them singletons. Source material: central memory CD4+ T cells from blood. The chain couples TRBV28 to TRBJ1-2; no firm D call. The sequence derives from a man under 40 with type 1 diabetes. CDR3 in DNA: TGTGCCAGCAGTCCCGACACACGGGGCTATGGCTACACCTTC. This translates into CASSPDTRGYGYTF.